What follows are 26 T cell receptor beta chains derived from one specimen sequenced in a study of shared clonotypes between healthy human individuals (dated by TCRdb to the early 2020s). The receptor library was made with the immunoSEQ multiplex PCR assay. In its TCRdb copy, this immuneACCESS table keeps in-frame sequences only and misses some clones. Where compared with another copy, unresolved V genes explain less than half of these, and the others have no known cause. This sample lists some 1 million clones; 60% to 80% were detected once. Approximately 1.5% of the sample is held by the ten biggest clonotypes. Specimen: memory CD4+ T cells sorted from blood. Explained via the paper, the cell subset or site label denotes: CD45RA-negative fraction. The receptors originated from a man aged 18 to 29 in good health.

This chain connects TRBV2 to TRBJ1-4; D is unresolved. The CDR3 length is 14 residues. Trimming shortened V by 4 bases and J by 4 bases, and 10 bases separated the two germline ends. CDR1 is SNHLY and CDR2 is FYNNEI in the germline V gene. In nucleotides, the CDR3 is TGTGCCAGCAGTGGTTCGGTTTTTAATGAAAAACTGTTTTTT. It yields the protein CASSGSVFNEKLFF. The complete variable domain, with remaining parts taken from reference TRBV2 and TRBJ1-4, reads EPEVTQTPSHQVTQMGQEVILRCVPISNHLYFYWYRQILGQKVEFLVSFYNNEISEKSEIFDDQFSVERPDGSNFTLKIRSTKLEDSAMYFCASSGSVFNEKLFFGSGTQLSVL.

The V gene is TRBV7-2, the J gene TRBJ1-6, with D perhaps matching TRBD1 (6 bases). The CDR3 has 15 residues. Per germline, CDR1 SGHTA and CDR2 FQGNSA. V was shortened by 5 bases and J by 10 bases, with 18 bases between the two germline ends. The CDR3 DNA follows: TGTGCCAGCAGCCCGACCGCGGGGGGCGAATCACCCCTCCACTTT. Its protein is CASSPTAGGESPLHF. Looking up the rest from reference TRBV7-2 and TRBJ1-6 gives the full variable domain: GAGVSQSPSNKVTEKGKDVELRCDPISGHTALYWYRQSLGQGLEFLIYFQGNSAPDKSGLPSDRFSAERTGGSVSTLTIQRTQQEDSAVYLCASSPTAGGESPLHFGNGTRLTVT.

The chain joins TRBV7-9 to TRBJ2-7, with 8 bases lining up with TRBD2. Trimming took 5 bases from V and 4 from J; bases not matched to a gene: 10. This CDR3 spans 15 amino acids. Looked up from germline, CDR1 is SEHNR and CDR2 is FQNEAQ (reference sequence). Here the CDR3 DNA reads TGTGCCAGCAGCAGAGCGGGAGTCGATTTTTACGAGCAGTACTTC. Amino acids: CASSRAGVDFYEQYF.

This clone was counted at least ten times. This sequence joins TRBV19 and TRBJ1-6; TRBD1 agrees at 7 bases. V was pared by 3 bases and J by 2 bases, with 4 bases of the junction left unmatched. This CDR3 spans 16 amino acids. CDR1 is LNHDA and CDR2 is SQIVND in the germline V gene (reference sequence). Here the CDR3 DNA reads TGTGCCAGTAGTATGACAGGGATGACCTATAATTCACCCCTCCACTTT. It codes for CASSMTGMTYNSPLHF. Complete variable domain (other parts from reference TRBV19 and TRBJ1-6): DGGITQSPKYLFRKEGQNVTLSCEQNLNHDAMYWYRQDPGQGLRLIYYSQIVNDFQKGDIAEGYSVSREKKESFPLTVTSAQKNPTAFYLCASSMTGMTYNSPLHFGNGTRLTVT.

This chain links TRBV6-5 with TRBJ2-7; 8 nucleotides match TRBD1. The CDR3 covers 13 residues. Per germline, CDR1 MNHEY and CDR2 SVGAGI. Trimming cost V 5 bases and J 5 bases; bases outside gene matches: 5. In nucleotides, the CDR3 is TGTGCCAGCAGTCGGACAGGGATCAACGAGCAGTACTTC. This encodes CASSRTGINEQYF.

The V gene is TRBV19, the J gene TRBJ2-1, with 11 positions matching TRBD2. Germline CDR1 is LNHDA and CDR2 is SQIVND (reference sequence). V was pared by 3 bases and J by 5 bases, with 3 bases of the junction left unmatched. The CDR3 length is 15 residues. CDR3 region: CASSIGGLADNEQFF. Written as DNA, the CDR3 is TGTGCCAGTAGTATTGGGGGACTAGCGGACAATGAGCAGTTCTTC.

This chain connects TRBV27 to TRBJ1-2; TRBD1 matches at 11 bases. V lost 4 bases and J lost 8; bases outside the gene matches: 9. CDR3 length: 15 residues. Germline assignment: CDR1 MNHEY and CDR2 SMNVEV (reference sequence). The CDR3 loop is CASSSSGTGGGGYTF. The CDR3 nucleotides are TGTGCCAGCAGTTCCTCCGGGACAGGGGGTGGCGGCTACACCTTC.

The chain couples TRBV5-6 to TRBJ2-1, with unresolved D. V was cut by 1 base and J by 11 bases, with 7 bases left in between. Germline V CDR1 and CDR2: SGHDT, YYEEEE. The CDR3 is 11 residues long. The CDR3 sequence is CASSLSTQQFF. The DNA for the CDR3 is TGTGCCAGCAGCTTGAGTACGCAGCAGTTCTTC.

This clone was observed a single time. The V call is TRBV19, the J call TRBJ1-5; TRBD1 is a possible D gene (5 bases). Germline values: CDR1 LNHDA, CDR2 SQIVND (reference sequence). This CDR3 is 14 amino acids long. Trimming pared 6 bases from V and 7 bases from J, leaving 16 bases between. The CDR3 loop reads CASRNAGARQPQHF. The CDR3 DNA reads as TGTGCCAGTAGAAATGCTGGGGCGCGACAGCCCCAGCATTTT.

With regard to this clone: The same CDR3 arises from other DNA sequences in this sample as well. The V and J genes are TRBV30 and TRBJ2-5; D call uncertain. The CDR3 runs 12 residues. In germline, CDR1 is GTSNPN, CDR2 SVGIG (reference sequence). Trimming stripped 1 base from V and 5 bases from J, with 8 bases between. CDR3 DNA: TGTGCCTGGAGTGAAGGTTGGGAGACCCAGTACTTC. As protein: CAWSEGWETQYF.

The sample holds one count of this clone. The chain carries TRBV30 and TRBJ1-2, with D uncertain. Germline V lookup: CDR1 GTSNPN, CDR2 SVGIG (reference sequence). The CDR3 has 13 amino acids. V lost 3 bases, J lost 6 bases, and 14 bases lay in between. CDR3 in DNA: TGTGCCTGGAGAGCAAACCAGGTACATGGCTACACCTTC. It is translated as CAWRANQVHGYTF.

The chain combines TRBV25-1 with TRBJ1-1; the D is unclear. The germline V and J ends were trimmed by 1 base and 4 bases, with 10 bases remaining between them. The CDR3 runs to 14 residues. The germline gives CDR1 MGHDK, CDR2 SYGVNS. CDR3 residues: CASSESKGFTEAFF. CDR3 nucleotide sequence: TGTGCCAGCAGTGAATCCAAGGGATTCACTGAAGCTTTCTTT.

J is TRBJ2-7 and V is TRBV6-5; 7 bases map to TRBD2. Trimming took 9 bases from V and 6 from J; bases not matched to a gene: 11. The CDR3 is 13 residues long. Per germline, CDR1 MNHEY and CDR2 SVGAGI. CDR3 loop: CASSPSGVSEQYF. CDR3 DNA sequence: TGTGCCAGTTCCCCTAGCGGTGTATCCGAGCAGTACTTC.

The chain carries TRBV27 and TRBJ2-3; the D is unclear. The CDR3 is made up of 19 amino acids. Per germline, CDR1 MNHEY and CDR2 SMNVEV (reference sequence). The V and J ends lost 3 bases and 1 base respectively, with 23 bases between them. DNA for the CDR3: TGTGCCAGCAGTTTTTTGGGCAGGAGCTCGGGCGGTGGCACAGATACGCAGTATTTT. It specifies CASSFLGRSSGGGTDTQYF.

V gene TRBV18 combines with J gene TRBJ1-1, with no clear D. This CDR3 has 14 amino acids. V was pared by 0 bases and J by 2 bases, with 7 bases between. Germline V gene sequence: CDR1 KGHSH, CDR2 LQKENI. CDR3 sequence: CASSPPWANTEAFF. DNA of the CDR3: TGTGCCAGCTCACCACCGTGGGCTAACACTGAAGCTTTCTTT.

The chain carries TRBV9 and TRBJ2-3; 12 bases line up with TRBD2. Germline CDR1 and CDR2: SGDLS and YYNGEE. Unmatched junction bases numbered 9, after V lost 4 bases and J lost 6 bases. The CDR3 is made up of 16 amino acids. The DNA for the CDR3 is TGTGCCAGCAGCAAAAGGACTAGCGGGGCCTCGGATACGCAGTATTTT. It yields the protein CASSKRTSGASDTQYF.

A word on this clone: The sample has other DNA sequences that encode this CDR3 too. The chain has TRBV5-1 and TRBJ2-7, with TRBD1 identical over 8 bases. V dropped 4 bases and J dropped 6; count of bases not matched to a gene: 9. The CDR3 consists of 14 residues. Germline CDR1 and CDR2: SGHRS and YFSETQ. In DNA form, the CDR3 reads TGCGCCAGCAGCCTTCCGACAGGGGTAGGCGAGCAGTACTTC. Translation: CASSLPTGVGEQYF.

This chain uses TRBV5-4 with TRBJ1-1; tentatively, D is TRBD1 (6 bases). V lost 2 bases to trimming and J lost 1 base, with 9 bases between them. Germline-derived CDR1 and CDR2 are SGHNT and YYREEE (reference sequence). The CDR3 consists of 14 residues. The CDR3 nucleotides read TGTGCCAGCAGCTTAGAAGGGGGGAACACTGAAGCTTTCTTT. Its protein is CASSLEGGNTEAFF. Based on the CDR3 plus reference TRBV5-4 and TRBJ1-1, the full variable domain is ETGVTQSPTHLIKTRGQQVTLRCSSQSGHNTVSWYQQALGQGPQFIFQYYREEENGRGNFPPRFSGLQFPNYSSELNVNALELDDSALYLCASSLEGGNTEAFFGQGTRLTVV.

V gene TRBV28 combines with J gene TRBJ2-6; D is uncertain. Trimming left V 3 bases short and J 0 bases short, with 15 bases between. The CDR3 length is 18 residues. Germline V gives CDR1 MDHEN, CDR2 SYDVKM. CDR3 amino acids: CASSLGWGPSSGANVLTF. The CDR3 DNA reads as TGTGCCAGCAGTTTGGGGTGGGGTCCTAGCTCTGGGGCCAACGTCCTGACTTTC. The entire variable domain, with the rest obtained from reference TRBV28 and TRBJ2-6, is as follows: DVKVTQSSRYLVKRTGEKVFLECVQDMDHENMFWYRQDPGLGLRLIYFSYDVKMKEKGDIPEGYSVSREKKERFSLILESASTNQTSMYLCASSLGWGPSSGANVLTFGAGSRLTVL.

This rearrangement joins TRBV5-1 to TRBJ1-2; D may be TRBD1 (5 bases). The CDR3 extends over 16 amino acids. Trimming cost V 0 bases and J 8 bases, with 20 bases left between them. Per the germline V gene, CDR1 is SGHRS and CDR2 is YFSETQ. CDR3: CASSLERGREGDGYTF. The DNA of the CDR3 is TGCGCCAGCAGCTTGGAACGGGGGAGAGAAGGAGACGGCTACACCTTC.

As for this clone: Relative to the germline gene, one junction end is altered; a read error may explain this. The rearrangement uses TRBV30 and TRBJ2-1; possible D gene TRBD2, 5 bases. This CDR3 region has 11 residues. The germline CDR1 and CDR2 sequences are GTSNPN and SVGIG (reference sequence). In DNA form, the CDR3 reads TGTGCCGGGAGCGGCTACAATGAGCAGTTCTTC. Its protein is CAGSGYNEQFF.

The table lists this clone with a count of one. The chain uses TRBV4-3 and TRBJ2-6; no firm D call. Germline V CDR1 and CDR2: LGHNA, YSLEER. The V gene lost 0 bases and the J gene lost 1 base, with 4 bases spanning the gap. The CDR3 spans 15 residues. CDR3 coding DNA: TGCGCCAGCAGCCAAGAAGGGTCTGGGGCCAACGTCCTGACTTTC. It codes for CASSQEGSGANVLTF.

This clone was counted only a few times. This chain joins TRBV2 and TRBJ2-2; D is ambiguous. V was pared by 7 bases and J by 5 bases, with 11 bases between. This CDR3 region has 13 residues. Germline-derived CDR1 and CDR2 are SNHLY and FYNNEI. The CDR3 DNA follows: TGTGCCAGCAACCGGGCCCAGACCGGGGAGCTGTTTTTT. This sequence encodes CASNRAQTGELFF.

CDR3 sequence (DNA): TGTGCCAGCAGCTTAGGAGGTCCAGGGGTGAGCACTGAAGCTTTCTTT. Its protein product is CASSLGGPGVSTEAFF. The chain carries TRBV7-9 and TRBJ1-1, with TRBD1 as a possible D gene (6 bases). Trimming left V 1 base short and J 4 bases short, with 16 bases between. Germline V gene data show CDR1 as SEHNR and CDR2 as FQNEAQ (reference sequence). CDR3 size: 16 residues.

Only one count was recorded for this clone. The gene calls are TRBV6-1 and TRBJ2-3; 12 nucleotides align to TRBD2. The CDR3 sequence is 18 residues long. Trimming at V came to 2 bases and at J to 2 bases, leaving 8 bases not matched to a gene. CDR1 and CDR2 from the germline V gene are MNHNS and SASEGT. The CDR3: CASSERKGLAGLTDTQYF. CDR3 sequence (DNA): TGTGCCAGCAGTGAAAGGAAAGGACTAGCGGGGCTCACAGATACGCAGTATTTT.

With respect to this clone: Within the sample, other DNA sequences also encode this same CDR3. The chain has TRBV5-6 and TRBJ2-7; no clear D gene. CDR1 SGHDT and CDR2 YYEEEE come from the germline V gene. The CDR3 extends over 13 amino acids. V was cut by 1 base and J by 3 bases, with 8 bases left in between. The DNA of the CDR3 is TGTGCCAGCAGCTTGATGAGCAACTACGAGCAGTACTTC. Its protein is CASSLMSNYEQYF.